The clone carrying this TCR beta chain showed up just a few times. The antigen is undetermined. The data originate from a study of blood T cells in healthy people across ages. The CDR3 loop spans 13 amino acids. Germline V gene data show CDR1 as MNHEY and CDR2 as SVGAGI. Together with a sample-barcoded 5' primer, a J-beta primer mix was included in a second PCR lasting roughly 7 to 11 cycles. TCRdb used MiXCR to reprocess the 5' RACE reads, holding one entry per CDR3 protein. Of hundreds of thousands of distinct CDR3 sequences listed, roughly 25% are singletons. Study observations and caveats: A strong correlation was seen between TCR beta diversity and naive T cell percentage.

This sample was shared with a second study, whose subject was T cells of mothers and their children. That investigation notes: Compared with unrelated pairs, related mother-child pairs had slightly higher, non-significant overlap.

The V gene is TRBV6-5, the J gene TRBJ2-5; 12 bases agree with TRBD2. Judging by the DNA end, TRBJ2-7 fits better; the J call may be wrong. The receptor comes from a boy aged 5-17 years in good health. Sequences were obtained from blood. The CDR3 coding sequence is TGTGCCAGCACGACTAGCGGGAGCTACGAGCAGTACTTC. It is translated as CASTTSGSYEQYF.